This T cell receptor beta chain emerged from a study of a mutant IDH1 vaccine in newly diagnosed glioma. Worth noting for this clone: Its specificity is unknown.

The assay was immunoSEQ multiplex PCR, and TCRdb's table has in-frame clones only and misses some. This sample has over 45,000 clones; 75% to 85% occur once, and the top ten carry 6.2%. Documented time point: week 23, last vaccination. Vaccine doses each comprised 300 ug of mutant IDH1 20-mer peptide, with topical imiquimod. The sequence was obtained from a man in his forties with glioma. Source: PBMCs, taken from a glioma patient whose treatment included an IDH1 peptide vaccine.

CDR3 residues: CASSSEGGSNQPQHF. The CDR3 nucleotides are TGCGCCAGCAGCTCGGAGGGTGGGTCAAATCAGCCCCAGCATTTT. This sequence joins TRBV5-1 and TRBJ1-5, with D unresolved. Germline V lookup: CDR1 SGHRS, CDR2 YFSETQ. This CDR3 spans 15 amino acids. With 3 bases removed from V and 4 bases from J, the gap between germline ends came to 14 bases.